This TCR beta chain was obtained from a study of PD-1 blockade in mismatch repair-deficient tumors. Data came from immunoSEQ multiplex PCR; TCRdb stores just in-frame clones and leaves some out. The sample holds more than 40,000 clones; 81% are singletons and the top ten take more than 8%. The CDR3 is made up of 14 amino acids. The germline V gene has CDR1 MGHRA and CDR2 YSYEKL. Trimming removed 1 base at V and 0 bases at J, with 5 bases between. This clone is medium-sized. Sample: peripheral blood, taken approximately 18 weeks after starting pembrolizumab. The chain has TRBV4-1 and TRBJ2-3; TRBD2 might be the D (5 bases). The clonotype was recovered from an adult with mismatch repair-deficient cancer. This CDR3 is CASSQGGSTDTQYF. CDR3 bases: TGCGCCAGCAGCCAAGGCGGGAGCACAGATACGCAGTATTTT.